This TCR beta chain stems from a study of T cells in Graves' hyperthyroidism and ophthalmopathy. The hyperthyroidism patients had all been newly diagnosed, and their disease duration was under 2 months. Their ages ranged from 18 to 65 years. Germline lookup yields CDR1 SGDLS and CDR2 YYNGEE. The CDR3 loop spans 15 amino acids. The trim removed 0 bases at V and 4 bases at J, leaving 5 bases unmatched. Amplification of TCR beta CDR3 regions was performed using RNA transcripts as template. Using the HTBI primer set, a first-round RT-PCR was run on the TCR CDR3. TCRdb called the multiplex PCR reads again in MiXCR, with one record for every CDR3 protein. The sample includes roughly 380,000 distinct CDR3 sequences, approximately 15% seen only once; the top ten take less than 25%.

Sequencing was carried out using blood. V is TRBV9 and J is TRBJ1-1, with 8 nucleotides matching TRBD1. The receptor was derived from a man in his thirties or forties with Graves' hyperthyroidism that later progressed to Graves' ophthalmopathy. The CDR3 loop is CASSVVRDRGTEAFF. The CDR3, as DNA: TGTGCCAGCAGCGTAGTACGTGACAGGGGCACTGAAGCTTTCTTT.